The T cell receptor (beta chain) under discussion was sequenced for a study of beta chain features in type 1 diabetes. Study-level results: HLA effects on TCRB rearrangement stayed unresolved here.

V lost 1 base and J 5 bases, leaving 11 bases between the germline ends. The length of the CDR3 is 14 residues. In germline, CDR1 is SEHNR, CDR2 FQNEAQ (reference sequence). Expressed TCRB transcripts got sequenced, as all isolated RNA was reverse transcribed. The average output of naive, central memory and regulatory T cell samples was about 3.3 million reads. Here immunoSEQ multiplex PCR was the method, and the copy in TCRdb shows in-frame clones only, minus some. The top ten clones hold roughly 0.94% of a sample with under 350,000 clones, approximately 8% of them seen once. A word on this clone: Its specificity is unknown.

Each of the CD4+ naive, central memory, regulatory and stem cell-like memory populations was sorted via CD45RO/CCR7/CD25/CD127/CD95/CD27. The V call is TRBV7-9, the J call TRBJ2-5; unclear D gene. The clonotype was recovered from a woman under 30 in good health. Sequences were obtained from central memory CD4+ T cells from blood. Here the CDR3 reads CASSLGHAGETQYF. The CDR3 DNA reads TGTGCCAGCAGCTTAGGACACGCCGGGGAGACCCAGTACTTC.